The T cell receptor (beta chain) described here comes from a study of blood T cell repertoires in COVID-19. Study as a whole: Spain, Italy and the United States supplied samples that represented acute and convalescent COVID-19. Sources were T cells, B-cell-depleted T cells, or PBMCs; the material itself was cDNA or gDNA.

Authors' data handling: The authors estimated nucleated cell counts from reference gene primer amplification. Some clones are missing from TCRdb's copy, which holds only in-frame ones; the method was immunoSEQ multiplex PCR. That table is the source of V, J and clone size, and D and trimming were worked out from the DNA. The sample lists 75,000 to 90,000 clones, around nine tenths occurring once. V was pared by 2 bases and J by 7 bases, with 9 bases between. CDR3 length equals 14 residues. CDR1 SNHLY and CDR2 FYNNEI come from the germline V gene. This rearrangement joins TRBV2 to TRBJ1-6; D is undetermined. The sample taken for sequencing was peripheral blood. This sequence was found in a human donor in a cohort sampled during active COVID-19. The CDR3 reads CASSETLRNSPLHF. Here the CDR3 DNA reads TGTGCCAGCAGTGAAACTTTGAGGAATTCACCCCTCCACTTT. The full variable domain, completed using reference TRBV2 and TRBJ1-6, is EPEVTQTPSHQVTQMGQEVILRCVPISNHLYFYWYRQILGQKVEFLVSFYNNEISEKSEIFDDQFSVERPDGSNFTLKIRSTKLEDSAMYFCASSETLRNSPLHFGNGTRLTVT.